This TCR beta chain was profiled in a study of T cell responses to AZD1222 COVID-19 vaccine. The study's findings and limits: A mostly white British donor set with more females was recruited, and clonal diversity was possibly underestimated.

Only in-frame clones appear in the TCRdb table, and some are missing; sequencing was by immunoSEQ multiplex PCR. This table holds around 67,000 clones, about four fifths found once. As regards this clone: Its cognate antigen is unknown.

Germline CDR1 is MNHEY and CDR2 is SVGEGT. This CDR3 region has 14 residues. Trimming stripped 3 bases from V and 6 bases from J, with 15 bases between. The sample in question was peripheral blood, obtained 28 days after the second AZD1222 dose. This clonotype was sampled from an adult who received the AZD1222 COVID-19 vaccine. The rearrangement uses TRBV6-2 or TRBV6-3 and TRBJ2-7; D is possibly TRBD2 (6 bases). The CDR3 protein is CASSYRLEWGEQYF. CDR3 in DNA: TGTGCCAGCAGTTATCGACTAGAATGGGGCGAGCAGTACTTC.